One T cell receptor (beta chain) is described in this entry. What it binds is unknown. RNA was extracted and reverse transcribed into cDNA as the sequencing template. Sequencing was performed with immunoSEQ multiplex PCR; in TCRdb, only in-frame clones are kept and a portion is missing. There are some 190,000 clones in the sample; approximately 65% occur only once, and 0.95% to 1.5% lies in the top ten. Treatment specified: oral pan-JAK inhibitor, 5-10 mg twice daily. Alopecia areata patients provided lesional scalp punch biopsies and peripheral blood, both collected for the study. This specimen comes from a study of CD8+ T cells in alopecia areata. Study summary: Scoring of treated patients' severity used the percentage of affected scalp area. Study conclusions and caveats: There were also resident alphabeta T cells of normal skin sequenced in scalp samples.

Trimming took off 6 bases at V and 2 bases at J, with 13 bases between the two ends. The CDR3 is made up of 14 amino acids. Germline V gives CDR1 LNHDA, CDR2 SQIVND (reference sequence). The starting material was CD4+ T cells sorted from blood, obtained at approximately week 44, from a patient treated with tofacitinib. The chain carries TRBV19 and TRBJ1-1; D unresolved. The TCR originated in a human donor with alopecia areata. The chain's CDR3 is CASSGREFNTEAFF. CDR3 bases: TGTGCCAGTAGCGGGAGAGAGTTTAACACTGAAGCTTTCTTT.